This T cell receptor (beta chain) comes out of a study of T cells in narcolepsy. Germline V gene lookup returns CDR1 SNHLY and CDR2 FYNNEI. The CDR3 runs 15 residues. V lost 5 bases to trimming and J lost 5 bases, with 18 bases between them. The table came from immunoSEQ multiplex PCR; TCRdb's copy has only in-frame clones and leaves some out. Altogether about 25,000 clones are present, 70% to 85% being singletons, with the ten largest covering roughly 0.76%. This clonotype was sampled from a human donor with narcolepsy. The V call is TRBV2, the J call TRBJ1-2; tentative D call: TRBD1 (6 bases). Specimen: CD45RA- memory CD4+ T cells from PBMCs. CDR3 DNA sequence: TGTGCCAGCAGTCTTCGACAGGATGACTTTTATGGCTACACCTTC. Its translation: CASSLRQDDFYGYTF.